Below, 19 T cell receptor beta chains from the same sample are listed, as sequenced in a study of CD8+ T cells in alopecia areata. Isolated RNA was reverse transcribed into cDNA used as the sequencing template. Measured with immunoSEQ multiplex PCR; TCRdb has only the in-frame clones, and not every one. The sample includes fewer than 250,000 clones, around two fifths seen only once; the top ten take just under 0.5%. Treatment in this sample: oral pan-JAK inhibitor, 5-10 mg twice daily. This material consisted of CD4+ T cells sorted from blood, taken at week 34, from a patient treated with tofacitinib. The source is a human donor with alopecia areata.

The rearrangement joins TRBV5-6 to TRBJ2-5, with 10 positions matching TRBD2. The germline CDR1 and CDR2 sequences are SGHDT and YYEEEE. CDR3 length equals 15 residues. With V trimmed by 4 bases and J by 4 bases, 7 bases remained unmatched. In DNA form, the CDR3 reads TGTGCCAGCAGCGGACGACTAGCGGGCGGAGAGACCCAGTACTTC. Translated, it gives CASSGRLAGGETQYF.

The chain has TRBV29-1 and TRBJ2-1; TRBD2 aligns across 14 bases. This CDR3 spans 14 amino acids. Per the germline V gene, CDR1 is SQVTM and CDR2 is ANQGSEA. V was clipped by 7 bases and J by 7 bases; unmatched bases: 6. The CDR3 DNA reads TGCAGCGCTGGACTAGCGGGAGGAGGGAATGAGCAGTTCTTC. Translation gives CSAGLAGGGNEQFF.

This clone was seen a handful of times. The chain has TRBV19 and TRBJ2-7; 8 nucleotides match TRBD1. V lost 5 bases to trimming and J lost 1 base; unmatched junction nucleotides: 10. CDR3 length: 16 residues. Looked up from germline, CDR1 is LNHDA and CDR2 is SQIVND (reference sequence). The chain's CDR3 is CASSPYGQGASYEQYF. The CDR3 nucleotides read TGTGCCAGTAGTCCTTACGGACAGGGCGCTTCCTACGAGCAGTACTTC.

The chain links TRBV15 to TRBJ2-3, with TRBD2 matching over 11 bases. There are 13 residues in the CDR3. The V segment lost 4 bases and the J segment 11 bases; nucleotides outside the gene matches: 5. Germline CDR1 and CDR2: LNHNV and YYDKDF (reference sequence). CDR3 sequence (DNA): TGTGCCACCAGCACTCCGGGACTAGCGGAGCAGTATTTT. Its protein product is CATSTPGLAEQYF.

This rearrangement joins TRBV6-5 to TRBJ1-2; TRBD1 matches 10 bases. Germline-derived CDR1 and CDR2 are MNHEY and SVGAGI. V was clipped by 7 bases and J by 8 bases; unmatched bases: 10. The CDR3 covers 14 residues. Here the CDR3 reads CASTGRDRGFGYTF. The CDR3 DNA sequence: TGTGCCAGCACGGGGAGGGACAGGGGCTTCGGCTACACCTTC.

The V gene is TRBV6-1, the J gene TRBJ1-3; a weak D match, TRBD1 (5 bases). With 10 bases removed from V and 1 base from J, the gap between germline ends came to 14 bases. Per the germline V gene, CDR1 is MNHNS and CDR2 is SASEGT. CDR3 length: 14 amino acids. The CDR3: CATNHRISGNTIYF. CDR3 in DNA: TGTGCCACCAACCACAGGATTTCTGGAAACACCATATATTTT.

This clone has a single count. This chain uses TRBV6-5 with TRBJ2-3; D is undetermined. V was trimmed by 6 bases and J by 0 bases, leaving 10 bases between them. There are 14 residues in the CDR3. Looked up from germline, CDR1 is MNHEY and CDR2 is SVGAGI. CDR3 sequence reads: CASRPDPSTDTQYF. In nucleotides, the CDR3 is TGTGCCAGCAGGCCGGACCCCAGCACAGATACGCAGTATTTT.

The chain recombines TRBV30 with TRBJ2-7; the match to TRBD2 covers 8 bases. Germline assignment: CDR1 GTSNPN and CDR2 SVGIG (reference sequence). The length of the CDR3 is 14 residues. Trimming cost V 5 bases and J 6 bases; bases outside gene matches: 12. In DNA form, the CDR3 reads TGTGCCTGGGGCACCGGGACTAGACTTACCGAGCAGTACTTC. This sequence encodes CAWGTGTRLTEQYF.

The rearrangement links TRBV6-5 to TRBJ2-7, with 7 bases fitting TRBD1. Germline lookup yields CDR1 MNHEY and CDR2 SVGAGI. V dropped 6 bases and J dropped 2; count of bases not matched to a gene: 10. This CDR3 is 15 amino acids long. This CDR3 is CASSPMDRLTYEQYF. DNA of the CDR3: TGTGCCAGCAGCCCCATGGACAGGTTAACCTACGAGCAGTACTTC.

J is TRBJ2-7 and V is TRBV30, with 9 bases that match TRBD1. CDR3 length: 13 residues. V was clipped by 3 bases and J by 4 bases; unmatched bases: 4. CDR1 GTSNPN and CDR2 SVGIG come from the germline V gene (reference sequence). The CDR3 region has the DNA TGTGCCTGGAGCGCCGGACAGGGGTACGAGCAGTACTTC. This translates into CAWSAGQGYEQYF.

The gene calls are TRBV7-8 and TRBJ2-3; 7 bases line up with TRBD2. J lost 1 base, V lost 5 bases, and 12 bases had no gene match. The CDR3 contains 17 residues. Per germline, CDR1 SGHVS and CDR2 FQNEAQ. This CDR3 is CASSPRGSGARTDTQYF. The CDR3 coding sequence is TGTGCCAGCAGCCCGCGGGGAAGCGGGGCCCGCACAGATACGCAGTATTTT.

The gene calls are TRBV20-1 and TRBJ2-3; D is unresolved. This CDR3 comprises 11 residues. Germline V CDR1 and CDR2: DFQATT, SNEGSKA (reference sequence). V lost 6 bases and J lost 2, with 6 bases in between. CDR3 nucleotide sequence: TGCAGTGCCCTCCACACAGATACGCAGTATTTT. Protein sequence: CSALHTDTQYF.

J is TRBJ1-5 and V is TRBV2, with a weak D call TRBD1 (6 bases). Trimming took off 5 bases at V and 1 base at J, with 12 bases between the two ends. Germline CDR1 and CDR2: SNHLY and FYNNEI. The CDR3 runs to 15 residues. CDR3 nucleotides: TGTGCCAGCAGTCCTCCGGGACACAGCAATCAGCCCCAGCATTTT. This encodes CASSPPGHSNQPQHF.

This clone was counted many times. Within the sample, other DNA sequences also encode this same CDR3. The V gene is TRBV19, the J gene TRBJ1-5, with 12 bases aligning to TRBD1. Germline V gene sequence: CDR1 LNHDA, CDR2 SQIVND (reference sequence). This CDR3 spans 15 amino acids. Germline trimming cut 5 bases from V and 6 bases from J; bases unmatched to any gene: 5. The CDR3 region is CASSYGTGGSQPQHF. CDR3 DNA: TGTGCCAGTAGTTACGGGACAGGGGGCAGTCAGCCCCAGCATTTT.

Here the CDR3 DNA reads TGTGCCAGCAGCGCACAGGGACCCGGGGTCGGGGAGCTGTTTTTT. Translating it yields CASSAQGPGVGELFF. This chain uses TRBV7-6 with TRBJ2-2; a possible D gene is TRBD1 (6 bases). Germline V CDR1 and CDR2: SGHVS, FNYEAQ. The CDR3 length is 15 residues. V lost 5 bases and J 7 bases, leaving 17 bases between the germline ends.

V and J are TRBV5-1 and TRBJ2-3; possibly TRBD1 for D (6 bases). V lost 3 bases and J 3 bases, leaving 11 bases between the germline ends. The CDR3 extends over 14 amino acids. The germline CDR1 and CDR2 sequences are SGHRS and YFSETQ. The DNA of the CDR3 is TGCGCCAGCAGCTCGGACAGATTAACAGATACGCAGTATTTT. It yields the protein CASSSDRLTDTQYF.

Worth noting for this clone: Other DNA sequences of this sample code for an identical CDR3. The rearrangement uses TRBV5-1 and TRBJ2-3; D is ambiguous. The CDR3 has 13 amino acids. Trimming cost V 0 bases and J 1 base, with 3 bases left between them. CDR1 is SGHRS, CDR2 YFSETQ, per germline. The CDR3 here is CASSLGRTDTQYF. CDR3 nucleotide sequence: TGCGCCAGCAGCTTGGGTCGCACAGATACGCAGTATTTT.

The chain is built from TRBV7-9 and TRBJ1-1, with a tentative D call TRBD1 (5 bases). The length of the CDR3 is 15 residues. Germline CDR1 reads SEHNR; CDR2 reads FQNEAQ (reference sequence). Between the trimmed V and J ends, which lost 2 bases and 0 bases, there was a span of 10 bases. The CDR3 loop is CASSLYGGLNTEAFF. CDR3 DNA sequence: TGTGCCAGCAGCTTATATGGGGGTTTGAACACTGAAGCTTTCTTT. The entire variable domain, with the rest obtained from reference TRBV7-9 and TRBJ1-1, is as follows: DTGVSQNPRHKITKRGQNVTFRCDPISEHNRLYWYRQTLGQGPEFLTYFQNEAQLEKSRLLSDRFSAERPKGSFSTLEIQRTEQGDSAMYLCASSLYGGLNTEAFFGQGTRLTVV.

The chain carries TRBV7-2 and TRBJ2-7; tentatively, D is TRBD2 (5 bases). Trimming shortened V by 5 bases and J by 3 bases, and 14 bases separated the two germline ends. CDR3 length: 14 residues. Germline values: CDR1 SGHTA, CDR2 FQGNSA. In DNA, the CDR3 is TGTGCCAGCAGCCCCTCGTCGGGGATCTACGAGCAGTACTTC. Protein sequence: CASSPSSGIYEQYF.